This T cell receptor (beta chain) was identified in a study of cytomegalovirus exposure and HLA in healthy donors. Turning to this clone: The antigen is not known.

Vbeta (60) and Jbeta (13) primers were used in the PCR. Sequenced by immunoSEQ multiplex PCR; TCRdb stores in-frame clones only, minus some. The sample has around 190,000 clones, around 90% seen once. Findings of the study overall: It was about 150 TCR beta chains that were listed as cytomegalovirus-associated.

V gave up 6 bases and J gave up 8 bases, with 13 bases separating them. This CDR3 is built from 13 residues. In germline, CDR1 is MDHEN, CDR2 SYDVKM. The chain is built from TRBV28 and TRBJ1-4; D gene uncertain. The receptor comes from a woman aged 18-29 years in good health and CMV-seronegative. The source material was PBMCs. CDR3 protein: CASSLYAREKLFF. CDR3 DNA: TGTGCCAGCAGCCTTTACGCCCGGGAAAAACTGTTTTTT.